This T cell receptor (beta chain) was obtained from a study of control samples from healthy donors and cancer patients. Data came from immunoSEQ multiplex PCR; TCRdb stores just in-frame clones and leaves some out. The table includes roughly 120,000 clones, 88% detected once. The CDR3 runs to 11 residues. Germline assignment: CDR1 LNHDA and CDR2 SQIVND (reference sequence). V lost 1 base and J 5 bases, leaving 3 bases between the germline ends. The rearrangement links TRBV19 to TRBJ2-7, with D hard to call. Sequencing was carried out using blood. This sequence was found in a middle-aged man in good health. The CDR3 loop reads CASSIGHEQYF. CDR3 DNA: TGTGCCAGTAGTATAGGTCACGAGCAGTACTTC. The complete variable domain, with remaining parts taken from reference TRBV19 and TRBJ2-7, reads DGGITQSPKYLFRKEGQNVTLSCEQNLNHDAMYWYRQDPGQGLRLIYYSQIVNDFQKGDIAEGYSVSREKKESFPLTVTSAQKNPTAFYLCASSIGHEQYFGPGTRLTVT.